A selection of T cell receptor beta chains follows, all from one sample in a study of blood T cell repertoires in COVID-19. Libraries were prepared by immunoSEQ multiplex PCR; TCRdb keeps only in-frame clonotypes and omits some of them. Of 250,000 to 300,000 clones in the sample, nearly 90% were seen once. Material for sequencing was PBMCs or T cells enriched from blood (not recorded which). These receptors were taken from an older woman who had recovered from COVID-19. CDR3s include the opening cysteine and the closing phenylalanine or tryptophan. Each record gives: clone size, J gene, D gene, V gene, CDR3 DNA, CDR3 protein. D genes are given only for firm matches. The size entry is marked missing in some rows and otherwise reads once, few, many or a size class.

size: NA; J: TRBJ1-2; D: NA; V: TRBV29-1; DNA: TGCAGCGTTGCAACGACAGACAGCTATGGCTACACCTTC; CDR3: CSVATTDSYGYTF
size: NA; J: TRBJ1-1; D: NA; V: TRBV28; DNA: TGTGCCAGCAGTTTTCAGAACACTGAAGCTTTCTTT; CDR3: CASSFQNTEAFF
size: NA; J: TRBJ2-5; D: TRBD1; V: TRBV19; DNA: TGTGCCAGTAGTAAGGGGACAGGGACAGAGACCCAGTACTTC; CDR3: CASSKGTGTETQYF
size: NA; J: TRBJ1-2; D: NA; V: TRBV18; DNA: TGTGCCAGCTCACCTCCTCCTCCCGGGATCGGCTACACCTTC; CDR3: CASSPPPPGIGYTF
size: NA; J: TRBJ2-5; D: TRBD2; V: TRBV6-5; DNA: TGTGCCAGCACACCTCCGGGAGGGGAGACCCAGTACTTC; CDR3: CASTPPGGETQYF
size: NA; J: TRBJ1-2; D: NA; V: TRBV18; DNA: TGTGCCAGCTCACATTCTAATGAAAATGGCTACACCTTC; CDR3: CASSHSNENGYTF
size: NA; J: TRBJ2-3; D: TRBD1; V: TRBV24-1; DNA: TGTGCCACCAGTGATATTGGGACAGGGGGCGATGAGGTTACAGATACGCAGTATTTT; CDR3: CATSDIGTGGDEVTDTQYF
size: NA; J: TRBJ1-5; D: NA; V: TRBV7-9; DNA: TGTGCCAGCAGCTTACTAGAACAGCCCCAGCATTTT; CDR3: CASSLLEQPQHF
size: NA; J: TRBJ2-7; D: TRBD2; V: TRBV3-1/TRBV3-2; DNA: TGTGCCAGCAGCCAAGGACTAGCGGGAGCACGTGAGCAGTACTTC; CDR3: CASSQGLAGAREQYF
size: NA; J: TRBJ1-2; D: NA; V: TRBV7-8; DNA: TGTGCCAGCAGCTTAGGCTTCGGGGGAGGGAACTATGGCTACACCTTC; CDR3: CASSLGFGGGNYGYTF
size: NA; J: TRBJ2-1; D: NA; V: TRBV5-1; DNA: TGCGCCAGCAGCTTCAGCCAGGTCGATGAGCAGTTCTTC; CDR3: CASSFSQVDEQFF
size: NA; J: TRBJ2-1; D: NA; V: TRBV24-1; DNA: TGTGCCACCAGTGAAGGACCGACCCCGGAGGCCGAGCAGTTCTTC; CDR3: CATSEGPTPEAEQFF
size: NA; J: TRBJ1-1; D: TRBD1; V: TRBV27; DNA: TGTGCCAGCAGTGAAGGACAGGGTGTACCTGAAGCTTTCTTT; CDR3: CASSEGQGVPEAFF
size: NA; J: TRBJ1-1; D: NA; V: TRBV7-2; DNA: TGTGCCAGCAGCTTCGGGGGAATGAACACTGAAGCTTTCTTT; CDR3: CASSFGGMNTEAFF
size: NA; J: TRBJ2-3; D: NA; V: TRBV18; DNA: TGTGCCAGCTCACCCCCGCTACTAGATACGCAGTATTTT; CDR3: CASSPPLLDTQYF
size: NA; J: TRBJ2-3; D: TRBD2; V: TRBV6-5; DNA: TGTGCCAGCGAGGGCGGGGGGGTTTCAGATACGCAGTATTTT; CDR3: CASEGGGVSDTQYF
size: NA; J: TRBJ1-4; D: NA; V: TRBV7-9; DNA: TGTGCCAGCAGCCGACAGACATCGGAGAATGAAAAACTGTTTTTT; CDR3: CASSRQTSENEKLFF
size: NA; J: TRBJ2-3; D: NA; V: TRBV12-3/TRBV12-4; DNA: TGTGCCAGCAGTTTTCGCACCTACGAAACGCAGTATTTT; CDR3: CASSFRTYETQYF
size: NA; J: TRBJ2-7; D: NA; V: TRBV10-2; DNA: TGCGCCAGCAGTGATACGTGGCCCTTGGCTTCCTACGAGCAGTACTTC; CDR3: CASSDTWPLASYEQYF
size: NA; J: TRBJ1-2; D: NA; V: TRBV6-2/TRBV6-3; DNA: TGTGCCAGCAGTTACTCAGGGGGTGGCTACACCTTC; CDR3: CASSYSGGGYTF
size: NA; J: TRBJ1-5; D: NA; V: TRBV6-1; DNA: TGTGCCAGCAGTGATCCCTCGGGTGCCGAATTATATAGCAATCAGCCCCAGCATTTT; CDR3: CASSDPSGAELYSNQPQHF
size: NA; J: TRBJ1-2; D: NA; V: TRBV25-1; DNA: TGTGCCAGCGGGGACACTTACTATGGCTACACCTTC; CDR3: CASGDTYYGYTF
size: NA; J: TRBJ2-7; D: TRBD1; V: TRBV6-5; DNA: TGTGCCAGCACCAAGGGGACAGGGGTATCCTACGAGCAGTACTTC; CDR3: CASTKGTGVSYEQYF
size: NA; J: TRBJ1-2; D: TRBD1; V: TRBV28; DNA: TGTGCCAGCCACCTCGGGACAGGGTTTTATGGCTACACCTTC; CDR3: CASHLGTGFYGYTF
size: once; J: TRBJ2-3; D: TRBD2; V: TRBV29-1; DNA: TGCAGCCCTAGCGGGAGCTTGACAGATACGCAGTATTTT; CDR3: CSPSGSLTDTQYF
size: NA; J: TRBJ1-2; D: TRBD1; V: TRBV15; DNA: TGTGCCACCAGCAGCAACAGGGGGAGTTATGGCTACACCTTC; CDR3: CATSSNRGSYGYTF
size: NA; J: TRBJ1-2; D: NA; V: TRBV5-5; DNA: TGTGCCAGCAGCTTTGAGGGCACGACTAACTATGGCTACACCTTC; CDR3: CASSFEGTTNYGYTF
size: NA; J: TRBJ1-4; D: NA; V: TRBV6-6; DNA: TGTGCCAGCAGTTATCCCCTCGAAAAACTGTTTTTT; CDR3: CASSYPLEKLFF
size: once; J: TRBJ1-4; D: NA; V: TRBV24-1; DNA: TGTGCCACCAGTGATTCACATCCCACTAATGAAAAACTGTTTTTT; CDR3: CATSDSHPTNEKLFF
size: once; J: TRBJ1-4; D: NA; V: TRBV5-4; DNA: TGTGCCAGCAGCCTGGGCCCCGCGGGTGAAAAACTGTTTTTT; CDR3: CASSLGPAGEKLFF
size: NA; J: TRBJ1-2; D: NA; V: TRBV7-2; DNA: TGTGCCAGCAGCTACACCCCCAGACAGGATAGTCTCTATGGCTACACCTTC; CDR3: CASSYTPRQDSLYGYTF
size: once; J: TRBJ2-7; D: NA; V: TRBV30; DNA: TGTGCCTGGAGTGGACAGGGAGGTGACGAGCAGTACTTC; CDR3: CAWSGQGGDEQYF